The 25 T cell receptor beta chains reported below all come from one sample, sequenced in a study of T cells after somatic rescue of genetic block. Profiling relied on immunoSEQ multiplex PCR, and the TCRdb table lists in-frame clones only, not all of them. The profile covers 95,000 to 120,000 clones, with about 93% appearing a single time and over 1.1% taken by the ten largest. Sequencing was performed on peripheral blood mononuclear cells (PBMCs). The receptors come from a woman younger than 35.

V gene TRBV15 combines with J gene TRBJ2-1; 10 nucleotides line up with TRBD1. CDR3 length: 17 amino acids. V was pared by 2 bases and J by 3 bases, with 7 bases of the junction left unmatched. Per the germline V gene, CDR1 is LNHNV and CDR2 is YYDKDF (reference sequence). CDR3 sequence: CATSRNRGTGVYNEQFF. The CDR3 DNA sequence: TGTGCCACCAGCAGAAACCGGGGGACAGGGGTCTACAATGAGCAGTTCTTC. The whole variable domain, filled in from reference TRBV15 and TRBJ2-1, reads DAMVIQNPRYQVTQFGKPVTLSCSQTLNHNVMYWYQQKSSQAPKLLFHYYDKDFNNEADTPDNFQSRRPNTSFCFLDIRSPGLGDTAMYLCATSRNRGTGVYNEQFFGPGTRLTVL.

The DNA of the CDR3 is TGTGCCATCAGTGAGGGGCAGCTTAATGAAAAACTGTTTTTT. Protein sequence: CAISEGQLNEKLFF. The chain recombines TRBV10-3 with TRBJ1-4; D unresolved. The CDR3 has 14 amino acids. Trimming stripped 2 bases from V and 4 bases from J, with 8 bases between. Germline CDR1 reads ENHRY; CDR2 reads SYGVKD.

V is TRBV4-3 and J is TRBJ1-1; possibly TRBD1 for D (5 bases). V lost 1 base and J 7 bases, leaving 10 bases between the germline ends. This CDR3 contains 13 residues. Germline V gene sequence: CDR1 LGHNA, CDR2 YSLEER. The CDR3 DNA is TGCGCCAGCAGCCAAGTACCGGGACTTGAAGCTTTCTTT. Its protein is CASSQVPGLEAFF.

V and J are TRBV14 and TRBJ1-1; D is perhaps TRBD1 (5 bases). V dropped 4 bases and J dropped 6 bases, with 15 bases sitting between them. The CDR3 covers 14 residues. The V gene's germline CDR1 is SGHDN and CDR2 FVKESK. As DNA, the CDR3 is TGTGCCAGCAGCCGACACGCAGGGCTATCTGAAGCTTTCTTT. This translates into CASSRHAGLSEAFF.

CDR3 nucleotides: TGTGCCAGCAGCTTTTCTAGCGGGGGGATCGACACCGGGGAGCTGTTTTTT. It encodes CASSFSSGGIDTGELFF. J is TRBJ2-2 and V is TRBV5-5; 11 nucleotides match TRBD2. The germline CDR1 and CDR2 sequences are SGHKS and YYEKEE (reference sequence). This CDR3 comprises 17 residues. After removal of 2 bases from V and 3 bases from J, the junction contained 6 bases not matched to a gene.

CDR3 coding DNA: TGTGCCAGCAGGACTGACAGGAGCTCCTATAATTCACCCCTCCACTTT. This gives the protein CASRTDRSSYNSPLHF. The genes are TRBV2 and TRBJ1-6; a weak D match, TRBD1 (6 bases). Trimming stripped 6 bases from V and 0 bases from J, with 12 bases between. Germline-derived CDR1 and CDR2 are SNHLY and FYNNEI. The CDR3 has 16 residues.

The rearrangement uses TRBV19 and TRBJ1-5; D not resolved. Looked up from germline, CDR1 is LNHDA and CDR2 is SQIVND (reference sequence). Trimming pared 5 bases from V and 7 bases from J, leaving 15 bases between. The CDR3 length is 14 residues. CDR3 bases: TGTGCCAGTAGTTCAGCGGTGAGAGACCAGCCCCAGCATTTT. This sequence encodes CASSSAVRDQPQHF.

The genes are TRBV7-2 and TRBJ1-4, with TRBD1 identical over 7 bases. Germline assignment: CDR1 SGHTA and CDR2 FQGNSA. Trimming cost V 2 bases and J 5 bases; bases outside gene matches: 14. The length of the CDR3 is 18 residues. The CDR3: CASSLRGTRGRRNEKLFF. The CDR3 bases are TGTGCCAGCAGCTTACGGGGCACTAGGGGGCGCCGGAATGAAAAACTGTTTTTT. The variable domain in full, with the rest retrieved from reference TRBV7-2 and TRBJ1-4, is GAGVSQSPSNKVTEKGKDVELRCDPISGHTALYWYRQSLGQGLEFLIYFQGNSAPDKSGLPSDRFSAERTGGSVSTLTIQRTQQEDSAVYLCASSLRGTRGRRNEKLFFGSGTQLSVL.

J is TRBJ2-2 and V is TRBV27; D is unresolved. The CDR3 contains 14 residues. Germline loops: CDR1 MNHEY, CDR2 SMNVEV (reference sequence). The V and J ends lost 1 base and 3 bases respectively, with 6 bases between them. The CDR3 DNA follows: TGTGCCAGCAGTTTATTAGTCCACACCGGGGAGCTGTTTTTT. Its translation: CASSLLVHTGELFF.

The rearrangement joins TRBV7-6 to TRBJ2-7; D unclear. The V end lost 1 base, the J end lost 4 bases, and 8 bases lay between the germline ends. Germline lookup yields CDR1 SGHVS and CDR2 FNYEAQ. This CDR3 has 13 amino acids. The CDR3 bases are TGTGCCAGCAGCTTAGGGCCGGAGTACGAGCAGTACTTC. It yields the protein CASSLGPEYEQYF.

This clone was seen only once. The rearrangement links TRBV4-2 to TRBJ2-2; 7 bases align to TRBD1. The junction had 19 bases not matched to a gene; V was cut back by 8 bases and J by 4 bases. This CDR3 spans 18 amino acids. The germline V gene has CDR1 LGHNA and CDR2 YNFKEQ. The CDR3 nucleotides read TGTGCCAGCTGTTCTATACTGAGGACAGGTATCTTCACCGGGGAGCTGTTTTTT. It is translated as CASCSILRTGIFTGELFF.

The rearrangement joins TRBV14 to TRBJ1-4; D gene uncertain. Between the trimmed V and J ends, which lost 3 bases and 0 bases, there was a span of 8 bases. CDR1 is SGHDN, CDR2 FVKESK, per germline. This CDR3 has 15 residues. The DNA of the CDR3 is TGTGCCAGCAGCCAGGCGCAGGCAACTAATGAAAAACTGTTTTTT. Translation: CASSQAQATNEKLFF.

The chain links TRBV7-9 to TRBJ2-1, with 8 positions matching TRBD2. The CDR3 is 16 amino acids. The V and J ends lost 6 bases and 2 bases, in that order; junction bases with no gene match: 9. The V gene's germline CDR1 is SEHNR and CDR2 FQNEAQ (reference sequence). In DNA form, the CDR3 reads TGTGCCAGCAGTTTAAGCGGGGGTTCACCCTACAATGAGCAGTTCTTC. Its translation is CASSLSGGSPYNEQFF.

V and J are TRBV28 and TRBJ1-1, with TRBD1 matching over 7 bases. The germline gives CDR1 MDHEN, CDR2 SYDVKM. The V and J ends lost 2 bases and 5 bases, in that order; junction bases with no gene match: 14. CDR3 length: 17 residues. DNA of the CDR3: TGTGCCAGCAGTTTAGTTACCCTGACAGGGACCGGGACTGAAGCTTTCTTT. Protein product: CASSLVTLTGTGTEAFF.

This rearrangement joins TRBV4-3 to TRBJ2-7; 9 nucleotides align to TRBD2. V lost 1 base and J lost 5; bases outside the gene matches: 9. The CDR3 loop spans 16 amino acids. Germline values: CDR1 LGHNA, CDR2 YSLEER. This chain's CDR3 is CASSQGIGGGADEQYF. CDR3 DNA: TGCGCCAGCAGCCAAGGGATTGGCGGGGGGGCTGACGAGCAGTACTTC.

This chain joins TRBV7-3 and TRBJ2-1; the match to TRBD1 covers 7 bases. Trimming took 1 base from V and 9 from J; bases not matched to a gene: 3. Germline V CDR1 and CDR2: SGHTA, FQGTGA. CDR3 size: 13 residues. CDR3: CASSLKGASEQFF. In DNA, the CDR3 is TGTGCCAGCAGCTTAAAGGGGGCATCTGAGCAGTTCTTC.

This clone has a single count. The V call is TRBV7-9, the J call TRBJ1-2; no definite D call. Germline CDR1 is SEHNR and CDR2 is FQNEAQ (reference sequence). This CDR3 spans 14 amino acids. Trimming stripped 3 bases from V and 4 bases from J, with 12 bases between. As DNA, the CDR3 is TGTGCCAGCAGCTTTGGGGAGGGTGTCTATGGCTACACCTTC. Translation: CASSFGEGVYGYTF.

The rearrangement joins TRBV4-3 to TRBJ2-2, with no clear D. V was clipped by 4 bases and J by 1 base, with 10 bases between them. This CDR3 contains 15 residues. CDR1 and CDR2 from the germline V gene are LGHNA and YSLEER. Here the CDR3 DNA reads TGCGCCAGCAGCCCCATGAGAGGGAACACCGGGGAGCTGTTTTTT. As protein: CASSPMRGNTGELFF.

This rearrangement joins TRBV19 to TRBJ1-6; D unresolved. Germline V CDR1 and CDR2: LNHDA, SQIVND (reference sequence). Trimming left V 3 bases short and J 0 bases short, with 6 bases between. The CDR3 runs 15 residues. CDR3 sequence: CASSILGSYNSPLHF. The DNA of the CDR3 is TGTGCCAGTAGTATCTTAGGCTCCTATAATTCACCCCTCCACTTT.

The chain joins TRBV4-3 to TRBJ2-5; TRBD2 matches at 8 bases. The CDR3 covers 16 residues. Germline V gene sequence: CDR1 LGHNA, CDR2 YSLEER. The ends lost 0 bases at V and 4 bases at J; junction bases unmatched: 7. For the CDR3, the DNA is TGCGCCAGCAGCCAAGATCGGGGACGGGGGGGAGAGACCCAGTACTTC. Its protein is CASSQDRGRGGETQYF.

CDR3 protein: CASSFRLAGGVTDTQYF. The CDR3 DNA is TGTGCCAGCAGCTTTCGACTAGCGGGGGGAGTCACAGATACGCAGTATTTT. V is TRBV11-1 and J is TRBJ2-3; 13 positions match TRBD2. This CDR3 contains 17 residues. Germline V lookup: CDR1 SGHAT, CDR2 FQDESV (reference sequence). The J segment lost 2 bases and the V segment lost 3 bases, leaving 5 bases of the junction unmatched.

V usage is TRBV28 and J usage is TRBJ2-1; 7 positions match TRBD1. The CDR3 is 15 residues long. CDR1 is MDHEN, CDR2 SYDVKM, per germline. Unmatched junction bases numbered 8, after V lost 2 bases and J lost 7 bases. CDR3 loop: CASSLHRGMMNEQFF. The DNA of the CDR3 is TGTGCCAGCAGTTTACACAGGGGCATGATGAATGAGCAGTTCTTC. Combining the CDR3 with reference TRBV28 and TRBJ2-1 gives the whole variable domain DVKVTQSSRYLVKRTGEKVFLECVQDMDHENMFWYRQDPGLGLRLIYFSYDVKMKEKGDIPEGYSVSREKKERFSLILESASTNQTSMYLCASSLHRGMMNEQFFGPGTRLTVL.

This rearrangement joins TRBV7-9 to TRBJ2-2; TRBD2 matches at 7 bases. Trimming cost V 7 bases and J 3 bases; bases outside gene matches: 5. The CDR3 is 14 amino acids. In germline, CDR1 is SEHNR, CDR2 FQNEAQ (reference sequence). The CDR3 loop is CASTTREDTGELFF. The CDR3 DNA is TGTGCCAGCACCACTCGGGAGGACACCGGGGAGCTGTTTTTT. Using reference TRBV7-9 and TRBJ2-2 for the parts outside the CDR3, the full variable domain is DTGVSQNPRHKITKRGQNVTFRCDPISEHNRLYWYRQTLGQGPEFLTYFQNEAQLEKSRLLSDRFSAERPKGSFSTLEIQRTEQGDSAMYLCASTTREDTGELFFGEGSRLTVL.

This chain joins TRBV28 and TRBJ1-5, with 10 bases that match TRBD1. Germline values: CDR1 MDHEN, CDR2 SYDVKM. Germline trimming cut 3 bases from V and 8 bases from J; bases unmatched to any gene: 7. CDR3 length equals 15 residues. In nucleotides, the CDR3 is TGTGCCAGCAGTTTTTTGGACAGGGGGACTAAGCCCCAGCATTTT. Protein: CASSFLDRGTKPQHF. The whole variable domain, remainder taken from reference TRBV28 and TRBJ1-5, is DVKVTQSSRYLVKRTGEKVFLECVQDMDHENMFWYRQDPGLGLRLIYFSYDVKMKEKGDIPEGYSVSREKKERFSLILESASTNQTSMYLCASSFLDRGTKPQHFGDGTRLSIL.

In the case of this clone: This sample also contains other DNA sequences that code for the same CDR3. The chain combines TRBV6-5 with TRBJ1-2, with 7 bases identical to TRBD1. Germline CDR1 reads MNHEY; CDR2 reads SVGAGI. J was trimmed by 1 base and V by 2 bases; bases with no gene match: 4. The length of the CDR3 is 15 residues. The CDR3 reads CASSYSGDSNYGYTF. The DNA of the CDR3 is TGTGCCAGCAGTTACAGCGGGGACAGTAACTATGGCTACACCTTC.